This TCR beta chain was recorded in a study of T cells in Graves' hyperthyroidism and ophthalmopathy. Study-level background: Specimen type is peripheral blood, collected at initial diagnosis prior to any treatment.

This clonotype was seen at least ten times. The trim removed 3 bases at V and 5 bases at J, leaving 8 bases unmatched. This CDR3 spans 15 amino acids. Germline V gene lookup returns CDR1 SGDLS and CDR2 YYNGEE. RNA transcripts provided the source from which TCR beta CDR3 regions were amplified. The HTBI primer set was used in a first-round RT-PCR of the TCR CDR3. MiXCR, applied by TCRdb to the multiplex PCR reads, yields one record per CDR3 protein. Among hundreds of thousands of distinct CDR3 sequences listed, around 22% were seen once. The genes are TRBV9 and TRBJ2-1, with 7 bases lining up with TRBD1. The source is a man aged 30 to 45 with Graves' ophthalmopathy. Specimen: blood. In DNA, the CDR3 is TGTGCCAGCAGCGCCAGACAGGGAATGGACAATGAGCAGTTCTTC. It translates to CASSARQGMDNEQFF.